The text below deals with one TCR beta chain. This sample was included in a study of preoperative IRX-2 immunotherapy in early breast cancer. In germline, CDR1 is MDHEN, CDR2 SYDVKM. Germline trimming cut 6 bases from V and 6 bases from J; bases unmatched to any gene: 8. This CDR3 is built from 14 residues. Specified treatment: preoperative locoregional IRX-2 cytokine immunotherapy. Patients received preoperative, locoregional IRX-2 cytokine immunotherapy in a phase Ib study. Repertoires were generated with immunoSEQ multiplex PCR, while TCRdb's copy carries only in-frame clones and drops some. The profile shows approximately 38,000 clones, approximately 80% of them singletons.

The origin of this receptor is a human donor with breast cancer. The J gene is TRBJ2-7, the V gene TRBV28; the match to TRBD1 covers 10 bases. The material was lymph node tissue, obtained after IRX-2 immunotherapy. CDR3 bases: TGTGCCAGCAGGACAGGGGGCGCAGGAGGCGAGCAGTACTTC. Protein: CASRTGGAGGEQYF. The entire variable domain, with the rest obtained from reference TRBV28 and TRBJ2-7, is as follows: DVKVTQSSRYLVKRTGEKVFLECVQDMDHENMFWYRQDPGLGLRLIYFSYDVKMKEKGDIPEGYSVSREKKERFSLILESASTNQTSMYLCASRTGGAGGEQYFGPGTRLTVT.